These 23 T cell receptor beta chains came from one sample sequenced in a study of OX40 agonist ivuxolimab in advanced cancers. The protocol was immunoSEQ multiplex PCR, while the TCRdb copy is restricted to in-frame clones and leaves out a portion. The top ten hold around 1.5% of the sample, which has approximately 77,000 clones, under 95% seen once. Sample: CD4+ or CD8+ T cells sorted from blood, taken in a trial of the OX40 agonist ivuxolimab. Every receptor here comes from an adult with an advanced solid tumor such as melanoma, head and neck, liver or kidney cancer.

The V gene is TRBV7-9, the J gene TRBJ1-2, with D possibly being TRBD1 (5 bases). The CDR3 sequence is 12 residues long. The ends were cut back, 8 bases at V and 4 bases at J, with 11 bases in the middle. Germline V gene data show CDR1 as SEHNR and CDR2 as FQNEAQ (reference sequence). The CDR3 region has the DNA TGTGCCAGCGGTGGGACTTTCTATGGCTACACCTTC. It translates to CASGGTFYGYTF.

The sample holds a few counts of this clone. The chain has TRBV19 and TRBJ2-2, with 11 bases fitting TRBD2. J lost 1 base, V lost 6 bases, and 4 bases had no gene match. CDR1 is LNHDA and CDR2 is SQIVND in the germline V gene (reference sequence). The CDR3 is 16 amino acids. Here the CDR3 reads CASSQTSGMNTGELFF. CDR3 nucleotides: TGTGCCAGTAGCCAGACTAGCGGGATGAACACCGGGGAGCTGTTTTTT.

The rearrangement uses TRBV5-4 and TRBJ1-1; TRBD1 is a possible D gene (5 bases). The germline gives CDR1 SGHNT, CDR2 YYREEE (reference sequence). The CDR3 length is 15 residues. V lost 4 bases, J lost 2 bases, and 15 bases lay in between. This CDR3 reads CASSTALTANTEAFF. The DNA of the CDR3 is TGTGCCAGCAGCACGGCTCTGACAGCCAACACTGAAGCTTTCTTT.

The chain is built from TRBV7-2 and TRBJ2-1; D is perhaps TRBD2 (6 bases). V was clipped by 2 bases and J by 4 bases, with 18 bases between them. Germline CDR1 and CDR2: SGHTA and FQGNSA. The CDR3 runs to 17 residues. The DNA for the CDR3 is TGTGCCAGCAGCTTACAGTACGGGACTGGCAGATACAATGAGCAGTTCTTC. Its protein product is CASSLQYGTGRYNEQFF.

The CDR3 protein is CASSSQVTSGANVLTF. The DNA of the CDR3 is TGTGCCAGCAGTTCCCAGGTGACCTCTGGGGCCAACGTCCTGACTTTC. The chain has TRBV6-5 and TRBJ2-6; D is unresolved. The CDR3 runs 16 residues. Trimming removed 4 bases from V and 0 bases from J, with 10 bases in between. The germline gives CDR1 MNHEY, CDR2 SVGAGI.

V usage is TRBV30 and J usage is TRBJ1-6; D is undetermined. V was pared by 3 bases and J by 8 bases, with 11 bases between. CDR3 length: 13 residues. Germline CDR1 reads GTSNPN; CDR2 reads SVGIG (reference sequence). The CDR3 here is CAWREVGDSPLHF. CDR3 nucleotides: TGTGCCTGGAGAGAGGTCGGTGATTCACCCCTCCACTTT.

CDR3 residues: CASSISRQLNQPQHF. For the CDR3, the DNA is TGTGCCAGTAGTATTTCTCGACAGTTGAATCAGCCCCAGCATTTT. This rearrangement joins TRBV19 to TRBJ1-5, with D perhaps matching TRBD1 (5 bases). The V end was cut by 3 bases, the J end by 4 bases, with 13 bases between. Looked up from germline, CDR1 is LNHDA and CDR2 is SQIVND (reference sequence). The CDR3 extends over 15 amino acids.

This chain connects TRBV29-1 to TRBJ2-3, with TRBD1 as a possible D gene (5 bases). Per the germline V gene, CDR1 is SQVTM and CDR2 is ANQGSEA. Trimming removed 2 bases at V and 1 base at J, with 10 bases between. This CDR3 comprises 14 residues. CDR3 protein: CSVEPGNRTDTQYF. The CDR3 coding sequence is TGCAGCGTTGAACCAGGGAACCGCACAGATACGCAGTATTTT.

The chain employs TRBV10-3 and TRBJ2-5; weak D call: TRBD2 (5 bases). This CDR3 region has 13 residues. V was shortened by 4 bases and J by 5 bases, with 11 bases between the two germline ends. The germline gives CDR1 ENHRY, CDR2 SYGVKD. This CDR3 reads CAISAGDWETQYF. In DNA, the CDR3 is TGTGCCATCAGTGCCGGGGATTGGGAGACCCAGTACTTC.

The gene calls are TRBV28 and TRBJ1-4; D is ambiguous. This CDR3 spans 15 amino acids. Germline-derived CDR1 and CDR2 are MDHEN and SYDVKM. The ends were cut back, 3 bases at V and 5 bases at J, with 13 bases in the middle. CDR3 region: CASSFDRVGNEKLFF. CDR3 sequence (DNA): TGTGCCAGCAGTTTTGATAGGGTGGGGAATGAAAAACTGTTTTTT.

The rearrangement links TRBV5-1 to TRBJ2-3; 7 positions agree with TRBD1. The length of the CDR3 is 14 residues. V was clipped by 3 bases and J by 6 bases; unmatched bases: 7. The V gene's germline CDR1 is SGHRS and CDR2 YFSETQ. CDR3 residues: CASSSGQAGDTQYF. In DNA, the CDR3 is TGCGCCAGCAGCTCAGGACAGGCCGGGGATACGCAGTATTTT.

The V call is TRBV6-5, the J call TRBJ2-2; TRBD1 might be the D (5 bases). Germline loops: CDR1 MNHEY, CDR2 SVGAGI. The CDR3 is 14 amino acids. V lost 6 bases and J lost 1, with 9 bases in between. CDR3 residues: CASRLDRNTGELFF. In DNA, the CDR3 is TGTGCCAGCAGACTCGACAGGAACACCGGGGAGCTGTTTTTT.

The CDR3, as DNA: TGTGCCAGCAGTTTTGGCTCTCTTAGGAATGAGCAGTTCTTC. It encodes CASSFGSLRNEQFF. The chain links TRBV28 to TRBJ2-1, with D hard to call. Germline lookup yields CDR1 MDHEN and CDR2 SYDVKM. The CDR3 extends over 14 amino acids. The V end lost 3 bases, the J end lost 7 bases, and 13 bases lay between the germline ends. The full variable domain, in which reference TRBV28 and TRBJ2-1 provide the parts outside the CDR3, is DVKVTQSSRYLVKRTGEKVFLECVQDMDHENMFWYRQDPGLGLRLIYFSYDVKMKEKGDIPEGYSVSREKKERFSLILESASTNQTSMYLCASSFGSLRNEQFFGPGTRLTVL.

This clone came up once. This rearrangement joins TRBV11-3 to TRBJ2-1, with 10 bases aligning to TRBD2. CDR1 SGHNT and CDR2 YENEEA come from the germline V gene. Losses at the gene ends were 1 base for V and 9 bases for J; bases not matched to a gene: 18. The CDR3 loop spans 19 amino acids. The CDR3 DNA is TGTGCCAGCAGCTTAGGATCAGTAGGGACTAGCGCTGTCCCTCTTGAGCAGTTCTTC. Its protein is CASSLGSVGTSAVPLEQFF. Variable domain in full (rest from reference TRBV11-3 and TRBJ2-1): EAGVVQSPRYKIIEKKQPVAFWCNPISGHNTLYWYLQNLGQGPELLIRYENEEAVDDSQLPKDRFSAERLKGVDSTLKIQPAELGDSAVYLCASSLGSVGTSAVPLEQFFGPGTRLTVL.

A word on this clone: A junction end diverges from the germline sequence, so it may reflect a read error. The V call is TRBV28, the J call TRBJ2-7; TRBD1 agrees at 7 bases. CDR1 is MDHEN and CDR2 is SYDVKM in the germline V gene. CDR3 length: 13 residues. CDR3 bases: TGTGCCAGCAGTCGCGGCTCGACAGGGTTCACCAGATTC. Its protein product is CASSRGSTGFTRF.

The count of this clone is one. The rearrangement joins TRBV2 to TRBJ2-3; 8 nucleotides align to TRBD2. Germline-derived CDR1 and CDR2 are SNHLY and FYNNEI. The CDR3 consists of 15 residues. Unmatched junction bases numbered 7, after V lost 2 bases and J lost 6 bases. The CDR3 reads CASSENLAGKDTQYF. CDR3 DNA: TGTGCCAGCAGTGAAAATTTAGCGGGAAAGGATACGCAGTATTTT. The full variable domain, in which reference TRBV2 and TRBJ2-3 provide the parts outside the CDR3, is EPEVTQTPSHQVTQMGQEVILRCVPISNHLYFYWYRQILGQKVEFLVSFYNNEISEKSEIFDDQFSVERPDGSNFTLKIRSTKLEDSAMYFCASSENLAGKDTQYFGPGTRLTVL.

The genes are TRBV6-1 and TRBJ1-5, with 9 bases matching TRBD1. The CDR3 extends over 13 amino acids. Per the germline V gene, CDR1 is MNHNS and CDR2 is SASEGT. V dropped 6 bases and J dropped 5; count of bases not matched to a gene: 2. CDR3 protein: CASRRTGDQPQHF. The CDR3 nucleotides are TGTGCCAGCAGACGGACAGGGGATCAGCCCCAGCATTTT.

CDR3 amino acids: CASSVGLARNEQFF. The CDR3 bases are TGTGCCAGCAGCGTAGGACTAGCCCGCAATGAGCAGTTCTTC. This chain uses TRBV9 with TRBJ2-1; 7 nucleotides match TRBD2. This CDR3 contains 14 residues. J lost 6 bases, V lost 0 bases, and 3 bases had no gene match. The germline gives CDR1 SGDLS, CDR2 YYNGEE.

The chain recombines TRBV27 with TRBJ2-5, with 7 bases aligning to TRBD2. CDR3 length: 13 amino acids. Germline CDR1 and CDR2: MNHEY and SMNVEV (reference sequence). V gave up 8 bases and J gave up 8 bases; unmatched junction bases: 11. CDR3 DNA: TGTGCCAGCCGTGCGGCGGGAGAGACCACCCAGTACTTC. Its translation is CASRAAGETTQYF.

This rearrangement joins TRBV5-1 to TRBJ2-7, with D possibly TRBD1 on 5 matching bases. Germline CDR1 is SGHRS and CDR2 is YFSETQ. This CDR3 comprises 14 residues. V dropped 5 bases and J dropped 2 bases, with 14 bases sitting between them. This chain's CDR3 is CASRVGVVPYEQYF. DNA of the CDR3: TGCGCCAGCAGGGTAGGGGTGGTCCCCTACGAGCAGTACTTC.

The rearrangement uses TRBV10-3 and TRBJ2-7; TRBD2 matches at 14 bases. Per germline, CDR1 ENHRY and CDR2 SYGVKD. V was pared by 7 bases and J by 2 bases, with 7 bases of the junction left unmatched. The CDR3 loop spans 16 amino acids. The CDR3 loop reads CAITGTSGSRPYEQYF. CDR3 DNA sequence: TGTGCCATCACCGGGACTAGCGGGAGCCGGCCCTACGAGCAGTACTTC.

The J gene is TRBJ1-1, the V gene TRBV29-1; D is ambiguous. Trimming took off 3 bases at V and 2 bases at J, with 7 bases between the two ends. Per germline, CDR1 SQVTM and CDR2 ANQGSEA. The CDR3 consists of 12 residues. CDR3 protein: CSVEAANTEAFF. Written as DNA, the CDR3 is TGCAGCGTTGAGGCAGCCAACACTGAAGCTTTCTTT. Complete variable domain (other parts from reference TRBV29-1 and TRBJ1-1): SAVISQKPSRDICQRGTSLTIQCQVDSQVTMMFWYRQQPGQSLTLIATANQGSEATYESGFVIDKFPISRPNLTFSTLTVSNMSPEDSSIYLCSVEAANTEAFFGQGTRLTVV.

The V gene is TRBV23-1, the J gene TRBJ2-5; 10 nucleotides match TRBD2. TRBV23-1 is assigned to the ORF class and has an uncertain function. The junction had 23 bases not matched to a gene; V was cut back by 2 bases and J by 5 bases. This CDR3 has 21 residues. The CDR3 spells CASSQTLGRFLAGEAGETQYF. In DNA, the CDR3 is TGCGCCAGCAGTCAAACCCTCGGAAGGTTTCTAGCGGGAGAGGCGGGGGAGACCCAGTACTTC.